Shown below are 32 T cell receptor beta chains from a single sample sequenced in a study of response to subunit inactivated influenza vaccine. MiXCR was run by TCRdb on the RT-PCR reads, yielding one entry per CDR3 protein. Among some 500,000 distinct CDR3 sequences listed, about 25% were seen once. Sequenced here: CD4+ T cells sorted from PBMCs, sampled about 5 days after vaccination. The source of these receptors is a man aged 50-59 years who received an inactivated influenza vaccine.

The genes are TRBV5-1 and TRBJ2-1; a possible D gene is TRBD2 (5 bases). The germline V and J ends were trimmed by 0 bases and 4 bases, with 11 bases remaining between them. This CDR3 comprises 15 residues. The germline gives CDR1 SGHRS, CDR2 YFSETQ. The CDR3 region is CASSLVGDSYNEQFF. CDR3 nucleotides: TGCGCCAGCAGCTTGGTGGGAGACTCGTACAATGAGCAGTTCTTC.

V and J are TRBV4-2 and TRBJ1-4; 7 bases fit TRBD1. Germline V gene data show CDR1 as LGHNA and CDR2 as YNFKEQ. The V and J ends lost 5 bases and 4 bases, in that order; junction bases with no gene match: 4. The CDR3 is 14 amino acids. The CDR3 is CASSAGQHNEKLFF. In DNA, the CDR3 is TGTGCCAGCAGCGCGGGACAGCATAATGAAAAACTGTTTTTT.

This rearrangement joins TRBV7-2 to TRBJ2-7, with 8 bases lining up with TRBD2. The CDR3 length is 16 residues. Germline-derived CDR1 and CDR2 are SGHTA and FQGNSA. V gave up 5 bases and J gave up 0 bases; unmatched junction bases: 9. The CDR3 nucleotides are TGTGCCAGCAGCGCCCCAAGGGCGGGAGGCTCCTACGAGCAGTACTTC. It codes for CASSAPRAGGSYEQYF.

The chain combines TRBV5-1 with TRBJ2-1; 8 bases are a match to TRBD2. CDR3 size: 14 residues. Germline-derived CDR1 and CDR2 are SGHRS and YFSETQ. Trimming took 0 bases from V and 7 from J; bases not matched to a gene: 3. CDR3 DNA: TGCGCCAGCAGCTTGGGGGGACTAGGGAATGAGCAGTTCTTC. Protein: CASSLGGLGNEQFF. The variable domain in full, with the rest retrieved from reference TRBV5-1 and TRBJ2-1, is KAGVTQTPRYLIKTRGQQVTLSCSPISGHRSVSWYQQTPGQGLQFLFEYFSETQRNKGNFPGRFSGRQFSNSRSEMNVSTLELGDSALYLCASSLGGLGNEQFFGPGTRLTVL.

The rearrangement uses TRBV4-3 and TRBJ2-3; tentatively, D is TRBD2 (5 bases). CDR3 length equals 12 residues. CDR1 is LGHNA, CDR2 YSLEER, per germline. V shed 8 bases and J shed 5 bases, with 11 bases lying between them. CDR3 sequence (DNA): TGCGCCAGCTCCGGGGTGGGAGATACGCAGTATTTT. Its translation is CASSGVGDTQYF.

V and J are TRBV5-1 and TRBJ2-7; 8 nucleotides line up with TRBD2. This CDR3 comprises 13 residues. The germline V gene encodes CDR1 SGHRS and CDR2 YFSETQ. With 5 bases clipped from V and 3 bases from J, the junction kept 4 bases outside the gene matches. Here the CDR3 DNA reads TGCGCCAGCAGGACTAGCGACATCTACGAGCAGTACTTC. Translated: CASRTSDIYEQYF.

This clonotype was seen a handful of times. This sequence joins TRBV7-8 and TRBJ2-5, with 13 nucleotides matching TRBD2. The germline V gene encodes CDR1 SGHVS and CDR2 FQNEAQ. The CDR3 contains 17 residues. Trimming at V came to 1 base and at J to 1 base, leaving 3 bases not matched to a gene. The chain's CDR3 is CASSLGRLAGGQETQYF. CDR3 DNA: TGTGCCAGCAGCTTAGGCCGACTAGCGGGGGGCCAAGAGACCCAGTACTTC.

The chain combines TRBV25-1 with TRBJ2-5; 9 bases are a match to TRBD2. The CDR3 loop spans 17 amino acids. V shed 4 bases and J 1 base; nucleotides not matched to a gene: 10. Germline-derived CDR1 and CDR2 are MGHDK and SYGVNS. CDR3 sequence reads: CASSALRLAGLQETQYF. The CDR3 region has the DNA TGTGCCAGCAGTGCGCTCCGTCTAGCGGGGCTCCAAGAGACCCAGTACTTC.

This clonotype was detected a few times. The chain links TRBV11-2 to TRBJ1-1; TRBD1 is a possible D gene (5 bases). This CDR3 contains 13 residues. Germline V gives CDR1 SGHAT, CDR2 FQNNGV. Trimming stripped 4 bases from V and 7 bases from J, with 13 bases between. CDR3 in DNA: TGTGCCAGCAGCTCACAGGTGGGGGTTGAAGCTTTCTTT. Translated: CASSSQVGVEAFF.

This sequence joins TRBV6-2 or TRBV6-3 and TRBJ1-1; D is uncertain. Germline-derived CDR1 and CDR2 are MNHEY and SVGEGT. The ends were cut back, 7 bases at V and 7 bases at J, with 10 bases in the middle. The CDR3 runs to 11 residues. The CDR3 sequence: CASKDRFEAFF. In DNA, the CDR3 is TGTGCCAGCAAAGATCGATTTGAAGCTTTCTTT.

V is TRBV12-3 or TRBV12-4 and J is TRBJ1-5, with a possible D match to TRBD1 (5 bases). Trimming took 1 base from V and 2 from J, leaving 9 bases between them. The CDR3 loop spans 15 amino acids. The CDR3 DNA reads as TGTGCCAGCAGTTTAGGGGACTCGGGCAATCAGCCCCAGCATTTT. It encodes CASSLGDSGNQPQHF.

The chain employs TRBV7-2 and TRBJ2-7, with 9 positions matching TRBD2. CDR3 size: 15 residues. The V gene end was trimmed by 5 bases and the J gene end by 6 bases; junction bases not matched to a gene: 11. Looked up from germline, CDR1 is SGHTA and CDR2 is FQGNSA. CDR3 in DNA: TGTGCCAGCAGCCCGTTTAGCGGGAGAAGAGGCGAGCAGTACTTC. It encodes CASSPFSGRRGEQYF.

The DNA for the CDR3 is TGTGCCAGCAGCTTAGGAGGTTCCCCCACGCAGCCCCAGCATTTT. Translating it yields CASSLGGSPTQPQHF. The chain joins TRBV7-9 to TRBJ1-5, with D uncertain. Germline CDR1 reads SEHNR; CDR2 reads FQNEAQ (reference sequence). The CDR3 spans 15 residues. V was trimmed by 1 base and J by 7 bases, leaving 14 bases between them.

The V call is TRBV4-1, the J call TRBJ2-3; 8 nucleotides align to TRBD1. Germline V CDR1 and CDR2: MGHRA, YSYEKL. J gave up 5 bases and V 0 bases, and 7 bases lay outside the gene matches. This CDR3 is built from 16 residues. CDR3 in amino acids: CASSQEISGTGDTQYF. The CDR3 bases are TGCGCCAGCAGCCAAGAAATCTCCGGGACAGGAGATACGCAGTATTTT.

The chain couples TRBV20-1 to TRBJ2-7, with 8 bases that match TRBD1. In germline, CDR1 is DFQATT, CDR2 SNEGSKA (reference sequence). The CDR3 is made up of 15 amino acids. J was trimmed by 4 bases and V by 6 bases; bases with no gene match: 14. This chain's CDR3 is CSANNAQGASYEQYF. The CDR3 nucleotides are TGCAGTGCCAATAATGCGCAGGGGGCTTCTTACGAGCAGTACTTC.

This chain links TRBV5-1 with TRBJ2-5; TRBD1 matches at 11 bases. Germline trimming cut 4 bases from V and 4 bases from J; bases unmatched to any gene: 3. This CDR3 spans 14 amino acids. Germline CDR1 and CDR2: SGHRS and YFSETQ. This CDR3 reads CASSGQGAGETQYF. In DNA form, the CDR3 reads TGCGCCAGCAGCGGACAGGGGGCTGGAGAGACCCAGTACTTC.

This clonotype turned up a few times. V is TRBV4-3 and J is TRBJ2-5; TRBD2 is a possible D gene (5 bases). Trimming removed 0 bases at V and 5 bases at J, with 7 bases between. Germline lookup yields CDR1 LGHNA and CDR2 YSLEER. There are 13 residues in the CDR3. In nucleotides, the CDR3 is TGCGCCAGCAGCCAAGATTCGGGGGAGACCCAGTACTTC. This sequence encodes CASSQDSGETQYF.

This chain joins TRBV5-5 and TRBJ2-7, with 8 bases matching TRBD1. The CDR3 extends over 16 amino acids. From germline, CDR1 is SGHKS and CDR2 YYEKEE (reference sequence). V trimming: 4 bases; J trimming: 6 bases; junction bases outside the gene matches: 15. The CDR3 protein is CASSPWLGTGRFEQYF. The DNA of the CDR3 is TGTGCCAGCAGCCCGTGGTTAGGGACAGGTCGTTTCGAGCAGTACTTC.

V usage is TRBV4-3 and J usage is TRBJ1-3; no reliable D call. V was shortened by 0 bases and J by 0 bases, with 9 bases between the two germline ends. Germline CDR1 and CDR2: LGHNA and YSLEER. This CDR3 has 16 residues. The CDR3 sequence: CASSQDETFSGNTIYF. In nucleotides, the CDR3 is TGCGCCAGCAGCCAAGATGAAACCTTCTCTGGAAACACCATATATTTT.

The sample holds a few counts of this clonotype. This chain connects TRBV18 to TRBJ2-6; D is undetermined. The CDR3 consists of 14 residues. The V gene lost 2 bases and the J gene lost 0 bases, with 2 bases spanning the gap. The germline V gene has CDR1 KGHSH and CDR2 LQKENI. In nucleotides, the CDR3 is TGTGCCAGCTCACCAGCCTCTGGGGCCAACGTCCTGACTTTC. It encodes CASSPASGANVLTF.

There are many counts of this clonotype. The rearrangement uses TRBV7-2 and TRBJ2-7; the match to TRBD2 covers 9 bases. The CDR3 has 14 residues. Germline V gene sequence: CDR1 SGHTA, CDR2 FQGNSA. J lost 3 bases, V lost 2 bases, and 2 bases had no gene match. CDR3 nucleotide sequence: TGTGCCAGCAGCTTATCTAGCGGGGTCTACGAGCAGTACTTC. Translated: CASSLSSGVYEQYF.

This clonotype was seen repeatedly, ten times or more. The chain is built from TRBV12-3 or TRBV12-4 and TRBJ1-4; possible D gene TRBD1, 5 bases. The CDR3 is 17 residues long. V was clipped by 8 bases and J by 5 bases, with 24 bases between them. The CDR3 is CASSEEGWEAANEKLFF. The CDR3 region has the DNA TGTGCCAGCTCGGAGGAGGGGTGGGAGGCCGCCAATGAAAAACTGTTTTTT.

The table lists this clonotype with a few counts. The chain has TRBV24-1 and TRBJ2-1; D not certain. V lost 4 bases and J lost 6, with 15 bases in between. CDR1 is KGHDR and CDR2 is SFDVKD in the germline V gene. The CDR3 length is 15 residues. The CDR3 DNA reads TGTGCCACCAGTGACCGATCACTTCTAGTCAATGAGCAGTTCTTC. Its protein is CATSDRSLLVNEQFF.

The chain recombines TRBV2 with TRBJ2-1; no clear D. Trimming took 3 bases from V and 0 from J, leaving 12 bases between them. Germline V gene data show CDR1 as SNHLY and CDR2 as FYNNEI. This CDR3 spans 16 amino acids. The CDR3: CASSDLYTSSYNEQFF. CDR3 sequence (DNA): TGTGCCAGCAGTGACCTGTACACGAGCTCCTACAATGAGCAGTTCTTC.

This clonotype was found a few times. The chain recombines TRBV7-8 with TRBJ2-7; 8 bases are shared with TRBD2. Looked up from germline, CDR1 is SGHVS and CDR2 is FQNEAQ. V dropped 4 bases and J dropped 0; count of bases not matched to a gene: 5. The CDR3 has 15 residues. The DNA for the CDR3 is TGTGCCAGCAGCTCTTACGGGACTAGCTCCTACGAGCAGTACTTC. Amino acid sequence: CASSSYGTSSYEQYF.

The table lists this clonotype with a few counts. The V call is TRBV10-3, the J call TRBJ2-7, with a tentative D call TRBD2 (5 bases). This CDR3 comprises 15 residues. V was shortened by 0 bases and J by 0 bases, with 9 bases between the two germline ends. In germline, CDR1 is ENHRY, CDR2 SYGVKD. CDR3 sequence reads: CAISESWESSYEQYF. The CDR3 coding sequence is TGTGCCATCAGTGAGTCCTGGGAGAGCTCCTACGAGCAGTACTTC.

This clonotype was observed a handful of times. This chain uses TRBV7-2 with TRBJ1-6; D gene uncertain. The CDR3 loop spans 16 amino acids. From germline, CDR1 is SGHTA and CDR2 FQGNSA. Trimming removed 5 bases from V and 9 bases from J, with 20 bases in between. The CDR3 nucleotides are TGTGCCAGCAGCACGCGGACTGAAGGCCGTGGTTCACCCCTCCACTTT. It translates to CASSTRTEGRGSPLHF. Filled out from reference TRBV7-2 and TRBJ1-6, the complete variable domain reads GAGVSQSPSNKVTEKGKDVELRCDPISGHTALYWYRQSLGQGLEFLIYFQGNSAPDKSGLPSDRFSAERTGGSVSTLTIQRTQQEDSAVYLCASSTRTEGRGSPLHFGNGTRLTVT.

V is TRBV20-1 and J is TRBJ1-5; D might be TRBD1 (5 bases). Germline CDR1 DFQATT, CDR2 SNEGSKA (reference sequence). V lost 2 bases to trimming and J lost 7 bases, with 12 bases between them. The CDR3 runs 13 residues. The CDR3, as DNA: TGCAGTGCTAGATCAGGGACGGGGCAGCCCCAGCATTTT. This translates into CSARSGTGQPQHF.

This clonotype was detected a few times. V gene TRBV20-1 combines with J gene TRBJ2-7, with TRBD1 identical over 7 bases. CDR1 DFQATT and CDR2 SNEGSKA come from the germline V gene (reference sequence). This CDR3 comprises 16 residues. With V trimmed by 6 bases and J by 5 bases, 19 bases remained unmatched. The CDR3 coding sequence is TGCAGTGCCCTCGGGACAGCCAGTGGTGCCACCAACGAGCAGTACTTC. Amino acids: CSALGTASGATNEQYF.

The chain couples TRBV9 to TRBJ2-5, with D uncertain. The CDR3 is made up of 14 amino acids. V was trimmed by 0 bases and J by 3 bases, leaving 9 bases between them. Looked up from germline, CDR1 is SGDLS and CDR2 is YYNGEE. The CDR3 bases are TGTGCCAGCAGCGTAGGGACCGCTGAAGAGACCCAGTACTTC. Amino acid sequence: CASSVGTAEETQYF.

The rearrangement joins TRBV11-1 to TRBJ2-7; 9 bases match TRBD1. The CDR3 runs to 13 residues. The germline gives CDR1 SGHAT, CDR2 FQDESV (reference sequence). After removal of 5 bases from V and 6 bases from J, the junction contained 5 bases not matched to a gene. In DNA, the CDR3 is TGTGCCAGCAGCGGGGGACAGGGTGGCGAGCAGTACTTC. Residues: CASSGGQGGEQYF.

This clonotype was picked up a small number of times. The chain is built from TRBV7-2 and TRBJ2-1; D is unclear. Germline V gene data show CDR1 as SGHTA and CDR2 as FQGNSA. The CDR3 has 11 residues. The V end was cut by 2 bases, the J end by 8 bases, with 4 bases between. The CDR3 region is CASSLPYEQFF. As DNA, the CDR3 is TGTGCCAGCAGCTTACCCTATGAGCAGTTCTTC.